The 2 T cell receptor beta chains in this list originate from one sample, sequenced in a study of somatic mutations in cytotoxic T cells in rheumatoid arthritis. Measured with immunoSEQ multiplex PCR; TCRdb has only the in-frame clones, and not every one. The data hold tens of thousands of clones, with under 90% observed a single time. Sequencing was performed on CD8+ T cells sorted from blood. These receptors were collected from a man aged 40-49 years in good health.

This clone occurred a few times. The CDR3 DNA follows: TGTGCCAGCGGAATTTCCCTAATGAACACTGAAGCTTTCTTT. It translates to CASGISLMNTEAFF. The chain has TRBV7-9 and TRBJ1-1, with D hard to call. From germline, CDR1 is SEHNR and CDR2 FQNEAQ (reference sequence). The CDR3 covers 14 residues. Trimming took off 8 bases at V and 0 bases at J, with 13 bases between the two ends.

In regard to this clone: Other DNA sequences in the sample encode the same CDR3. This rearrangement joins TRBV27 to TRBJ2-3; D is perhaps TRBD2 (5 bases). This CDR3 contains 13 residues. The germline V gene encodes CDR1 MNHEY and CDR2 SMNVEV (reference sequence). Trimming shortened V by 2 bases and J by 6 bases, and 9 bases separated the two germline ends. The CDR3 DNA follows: TGTGCCAGCAGTTTACAGGACTTGGATACGCAGTATTTT. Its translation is CASSLQDLDTQYF.